One sample yielded the 32 T cell receptor beta chains listed below, sequenced in a study of T-cell memory formation after mild COVID-19. Using its own MiXCR run on the 5' RACE reads, TCRdb lists one record per CDR3 protein. The sample consists of about 620,000 distinct CDR3 sequences, roughly 17% of them appearing once. The sequencing input was PBMCs or a T cell subset sorted from them (not recorded which). Receptors originate from an adult woman who had mild COVID-19 (a few samples of this study predate the infection). Cell type and time point are not known.

In its sample, this clonotype was seen many times. This chain connects TRBV7-6 to TRBJ2-7; no clear D. The V gene's germline CDR1 is SGHVS and CDR2 FNYEAQ. Trimming left V 5 bases short and J 6 bases short, with 8 bases between. The CDR3 consists of 11 residues. Here the CDR3 DNA reads TGTGCCAGCAGCACATACTCCGAGCAGTACTTC. Its protein is CASSTYSEQYF.

A remark on this clonotype: One base away lies a much larger clone, so this may be a sequencing read error. The rearrangement joins TRBV7-2 to TRBJ2-3; D call uncertain. The CDR3 spans 14 residues. Germline assignment: CDR1 SGHTA and CDR2 FQGNSA. CDR3 nucleotide sequence: TGTGACAGCAGCTTAGGAAAGGGCTCCGATACGCAGTATTTT. The encoded protein is CDSSLGKGSDTQYF.

The V gene is TRBV12-3 or TRBV12-4, the J gene TRBJ2-3; the match to TRBD2 covers 9 bases. V dropped 6 bases and J dropped 7; count of bases not matched to a gene: 8. The CDR3 covers 14 residues. CDR3 residues: CASSVGTSTYTQYF. The CDR3 DNA reads as TGTGCCAGCAGCGTGGGGACTAGCACTTATACGCAGTATTTT.

This rearrangement joins TRBV12-3 or TRBV12-4 to TRBJ2-2; D perhaps matches TRBD1 (6 bases). Trimming stripped 6 bases from V and 5 bases from J, with 13 bases between. The CDR3 totals 14 residues. CDR3 sequence reads: CASRRTAGTGELFF. In DNA, the CDR3 is TGTGCCAGCAGACGGACAGCAGGGACCGGGGAGCTGTTTTTT.

A few counts support this clonotype. This chain connects TRBV5-1 to TRBJ1-4, with 7 bases fitting TRBD1. Trimming took 0 bases from V and 8 from J; bases not matched to a gene: 7. The length of the CDR3 is 15 residues. Germline V lookup: CDR1 SGHRS, CDR2 YFSETQ. The CDR3 nucleotides read TGCGCCAGCAGCTTGGAAGGCAGGGGGAAGGAAAAACTGTTTTTT. Translated, it gives CASSLEGRGKEKLFF.

This clonotype occurred a few times. The rearrangement links TRBV5-1 to TRBJ2-5, with D perhaps matching TRBD1 (6 bases). Germline loops: CDR1 SGHRS, CDR2 YFSETQ. V gave up 0 bases and J gave up 5 bases, with 17 bases separating them. This CDR3 comprises 16 residues. CDR3 sequence: CASSLVAGVRMETQYF. The CDR3 DNA follows: TGCGCCAGCAGCTTGGTGGCAGGGGTTAGGATGGAGACCCAGTACTTC.

This clonotype was found many times. The chain has TRBV7-9 and TRBJ2-7; TRBD2 agrees at 8 bases. V lost 1 base, J lost 5 bases, and 7 bases stayed unmatched. Germline V gene sequence: CDR1 SEHNR, CDR2 FQNEAQ (reference sequence). The CDR3 spans 15 residues. CDR3 coding DNA: TGTGCCAGCAGCTTAGGAGGCGGGAGGAAACACGAGCAGTACTTC. Residues: CASSLGGGRKHEQYF.

The chain uses TRBV5-1 and TRBJ1-4; D uncertain. This CDR3 is 14 amino acids long. The germline CDR1 and CDR2 sequences are SGHRS and YFSETQ. The germline V and J ends were trimmed by 4 bases and 2 bases, with 9 bases remaining between them. CDR3 in DNA: TGCGCCAGCAGCCTACAGCAGACTAATGAAAAACTGTTTTTT. This encodes CASSLQQTNEKLFF.

The chain combines TRBV7-2 with TRBJ2-5; D is possibly TRBD1 or TRBD2 (6 bases each). Between the trimmed V and J ends, which lost 4 bases and 5 bases, there was a span of 14 bases. Germline-derived CDR1 and CDR2 are SGHTA and FQGNSA. This CDR3 is 14 amino acids long. CDR3 amino acids: CASSSPQGRETQYF. The CDR3 DNA reads TGTGCCAGCAGCTCCCCTCAGGGGAGGGAGACCCAGTACTTC.

This clonotype has just a few counts. The rearrangement links TRBV4-2 to TRBJ2-3; the D gene could be TRBD1 or TRBD2 (5 bases each). The CDR3 extends over 16 amino acids. Trimming left V 3 bases short and J 2 bases short, with 15 bases between. Germline CDR1 reads LGHNA; CDR2 reads YNFKEQ. CDR3: CASSHFSRGVTDTQYF. The CDR3 DNA reads as TGTGCCAGCAGCCATTTCTCCAGAGGGGTCACAGATACGCAGTATTTT.

Ten or more counts support this clonotype. The V and J genes are TRBV12-3 or TRBV12-4 and TRBJ2-1; D possibly corresponds to TRBD2 (6 bases). V was clipped by 4 bases and J by 9 bases, with 13 bases between them. The CDR3 has 13 residues. CDR3 in amino acids: CASSYGSGGEQFF. The CDR3 DNA follows: TGTGCCAGCAGTTATGGTAGCGGAGGTGAGCAGTTCTTC.

V is TRBV12-3 or TRBV12-4 and J is TRBJ2-7; D might be TRBD2 (6 bases). V was clipped by 5 bases and J by 4 bases, with 21 bases between them. This CDR3 has 16 amino acids. For the CDR3, the DNA is TGTGCCAGCAGTCCGCGGGTTGGGGGGATTTTGTACGAGCAGTACTTC. Translation gives CASSPRVGGILYEQYF.

This clonotype was detected a few times. The chain uses TRBV10-3 and TRBJ1-5; 7 bases are shared with TRBD1. Germline CDR1 and CDR2: ENHRY and SYGVKD. CDR3 length: 13 residues. V trimming: 5 bases; J trimming: 11 bases; junction bases outside the gene matches: 9. CDR3 in DNA: TGTGCCATCAGTAACGAGGGACAGTCGGCCCAGCATTTT. Protein product: CAISNEGQSAQHF.

The chain carries TRBV20-1 and TRBJ2-1, with TRBD2 identical over 8 bases. The J segment lost 7 bases and the V segment lost 2 bases, leaving 13 bases of the junction unmatched. CDR1 and CDR2 from the germline V gene are DFQATT and SNEGSKA (reference sequence). CDR3 size: 16 residues. CDR3 residues: CSARKPGTRLGNEQFF. The CDR3 nucleotides are TGCAGTGCTAGAAAGCCCGGGACTAGACTAGGGAATGAGCAGTTCTTC.

This clonotype has just a few counts. The genes are TRBV12-3 or TRBV12-4 and TRBJ2-3; D may be TRBD1 or TRBD2 (6 bases each). Trimming took off 5 bases at V and 8 bases at J, with 11 bases between the two ends. This CDR3 is 12 amino acids long. CDR3 amino acids: CASSIQGLTQYF. The CDR3 coding sequence is TGTGCCAGCAGTATACAGGGACTTACGCAGTATTTT.

Only a few counts were recorded for this clonotype. The CDR3 DNA reads TGTGCCAGCGGGCCGGGGGCGGCCGGGGAGCTGTTTTTT. Its protein is CASGPGAAGELFF. J is TRBJ2-2 and V is TRBV12-3 or TRBV12-4; D possibly matches TRBD1 or TRBD2 (6 bases each). This CDR3 has 13 amino acids. Trimming took off 8 bases at V and 6 bases at J, with 13 bases between the two ends.

The chain links TRBV7-7 to TRBJ2-5, with a possible D match to TRBD2 (7 bases). The CDR3 extends over 15 amino acids. The germline CDR1 and CDR2 sequences are SSHAT and FNYEAQ (reference sequence). The V gene lost 4 bases and the J gene lost 2 bases, with 14 bases spanning the gap. The CDR3 sequence is CASSSLGGTQETQYF. The CDR3 DNA reads TGTGCCAGCAGCTCCCTCGGGGGGACACAAGAGACCCAGTACTTC.

This clonotype was detected a few times. This chain connects TRBV12-3 or TRBV12-4 to TRBJ2-1, with D possibly TRBD2 on 7 matching bases. V was pared by 7 bases and J by 5 bases, with 21 bases between. This CDR3 is built from 16 residues. CDR3 sequence: CASIPRPGGRNNEQFF. CDR3 coding DNA: TGTGCCAGCATCCCAAGACCCGGGGGGCGCAACAATGAGCAGTTCTTC.

This clonotype was found many times. The V gene is TRBV12-3 or TRBV12-4, the J gene TRBJ1-2; D gene ambiguous. The V gene lost 6 bases and the J gene lost 2 bases, with 4 bases spanning the gap. This CDR3 has 11 amino acids. CDR3 in DNA: TGTGCCAGCAGCCAAAACTATGGCTACACCTTC. The encoded protein is CASSQNYGYTF.

This clonotype came up a few times. The chain has TRBV5-1 and TRBJ1-4; D not resolved. This CDR3 comprises 14 residues. Germline V lookup: CDR1 SGHRS, CDR2 YFSETQ. Trimming took off 4 bases at V and 8 bases at J, with 15 bases between the two ends. The CDR3 DNA reads as TGCGCCAGCAGCCCTGGAGACGGAGGGGAAAAACTGTTTTTT. Translation gives CASSPGDGGEKLFF.

This clonotype turned up a few times. The chain couples TRBV4-3 to TRBJ1-1, with TRBD1 identical over 11 bases. The V gene's germline CDR1 is LGHNA and CDR2 YSLEER. V shed 0 bases and J 1 base; nucleotides not matched to a gene: 4. The CDR3 is made up of 17 amino acids. CDR3 in DNA: TGCGCCAGCAGCCAAGACAGGACAGGGGGCGAGAACACTGAAGCTTTCTTT. Its protein product is CASSQDRTGGENTEAFF.

The chain couples TRBV5-1 to TRBJ2-1; D unresolved. Per germline, CDR1 SGHRS and CDR2 YFSETQ. The CDR3 is 17 amino acids. The ends were cut back, 0 bases at V and 10 bases at J, with 23 bases in the middle. CDR3 sequence (DNA): TGCGCCAGCAGCTTGGACCACCGGGCAGACACCAAGCGCGAGCAGTTCTTC. Translating it yields CASSLDHRADTKREQFF.

This clonotype was detected a few times. CDR3 loop: CASSVWQGARETQYF. For the CDR3, the DNA is TGTGCCAGCAGCGTTTGGCAGGGGGCGCGGGAGACCCAGTACTTC. The rearrangement links TRBV9 to TRBJ2-5, with TRBD1 matching 8 bases. CDR1 SGDLS and CDR2 YYNGEE come from the germline V gene. CDR3 length: 15 residues. The J segment lost 5 bases and the V segment lost 2 bases, leaving 8 bases of the junction unmatched.

This clonotype was counted only a few times. This chain's CDR3 is CATSRGDRRLSQETQYF. As DNA, the CDR3 is TGTGCCACCAGCAGGGGGGACAGGAGACTATCTCAAGAGACCCAGTACTTC. The chain has TRBV15 and TRBJ2-5; 8 bases are a match to TRBD1. CDR3 length equals 17 residues. After removal of 3 bases from V and 2 bases from J, the junction contained 11 bases not matched to a gene. CDR1 and CDR2 (germline): LNHNV, YYDKDF (reference sequence).

This clonotype turned up a few times. The gene calls are TRBV7-8 and TRBJ1-5; no reliable D call. Looked up from germline, CDR1 is SGHVS and CDR2 is FQNEAQ. The CDR3 has 15 residues. Trimming removed 2 bases from V and 3 bases from J, with 11 bases in between. The chain's CDR3 is CASSLTLGNNQPQHF. The CDR3 DNA reads TGTGCCAGCAGCTTAACCCTCGGGAACAATCAGCCCCAGCATTTT.

There are a few counts of this clonotype. The gene calls are TRBV18 and TRBJ2-1; a weak D match, TRBD2 (6 bases). The CDR3 sequence is 15 residues long. Germline CDR1 is KGHSH and CDR2 is LQKENI. The germline V and J ends were trimmed by 2 bases and 7 bases, with 15 bases remaining between them. The CDR3: CASSPSTSTNNEQFF. CDR3 DNA: TGTGCCAGCTCACCATCAACTAGCACTAATAATGAGCAGTTCTTC.

The V call is TRBV6-5, the J call TRBJ1-1; 7 bases are a match to TRBD1. The V and J ends lost 2 bases and 5 bases, in that order; junction bases with no gene match: 5. There are 14 residues in the CDR3. Per the germline V gene, CDR1 is MNHEY and CDR2 is SVGAGI. Here the CDR3 reads CASSYTTGATEAFF. The CDR3, as DNA: TGTGCCAGCAGTTACACCACAGGGGCGACTGAAGCTTTCTTT.

Many counts were recorded for this clonotype. J is TRBJ1-6 and V is TRBV9; D possibly corresponds to TRBD1 (5 bases). Germline V gene sequence: CDR1 SGDLS, CDR2 YYNGEE. The CDR3 runs to 13 residues. V lost 3 bases to trimming and J lost 9 bases, with 10 bases between them. DNA of the CDR3: TGTGCCAGCAGCGGGGACCTGGCTTCACCCCTCCACTTT. Protein sequence: CASSGDLASPLHF.

This sequence joins TRBV19 and TRBJ2-7; a weak D match, TRBD2 (5 bases). V was pared by 5 bases and J by 6 bases, with 14 bases between. The germline V gene has CDR1 LNHDA and CDR2 SQIVND (reference sequence). The CDR3 runs to 13 residues. DNA of the CDR3: TGTGCCAGTAGTTGGCTAGCCGATCGCGAGCAGTACTTC. Residues: CASSWLADREQYF.

The chain has TRBV4-2 and TRBJ1-2, with TRBD1 matching over 9 bases. This CDR3 spans 17 amino acids. V lost 3 bases to trimming and J lost 4 bases; unmatched junction nucleotides: 12. Germline CDR1 is LGHNA and CDR2 is YNFKEQ. The CDR3 loop is CASSQTWTGDFSYGYTF. Written as DNA, the CDR3 is TGTGCCAGCAGCCAGACCTGGACAGGGGACTTTTCCTATGGCTACACCTTC.

This clonotype was detected only a few times. The chain links TRBV3-1 to TRBJ2-7, with D perhaps matching TRBD1 (6 bases). The CDR3 extends over 14 amino acids. Trimming removed 4 bases from V and 9 bases from J, with 19 bases in between. Germline CDR1 LGHDT, CDR2 YNNKEL (reference sequence). This CDR3 reads CASSLGTTGYRQYF. As DNA, the CDR3 is TGTGCCAGCAGCCTGGGAACCACAGGGTACAGGCAGTACTTC.

CDR3 nucleotides: TGTGCCAGCAGCTTAGGTTGGCAGGGGGCCGGTGGCTACACCTTC. It is translated as CASSLGWQGAGGYTF. The chain has TRBV7-9 and TRBJ1-2, with TRBD1 matching over 8 bases. This CDR3 spans 15 amino acids. The junction had 8 bases not matched to a gene; V was cut back by 1 base and J by 7 bases. CDR1 is SEHNR and CDR2 is FQNEAQ in the germline V gene (reference sequence).